The rows below give T cell receptor beta chains drawn from one sample of a study of CD8+CD57+ T cells in acquired aplastic anemia. TCRdb re-called the reads through MiXCR, storing one row per CDR3 protein. Of under 200,000 distinct CDR3 sequences in the sample, less than 50% were seen once. Specimen: sorted CD4+, CD8+, or CD8+CD57+ T cells (not recorded which) from PBMCs. The source of these receptors is a human donor with aplastic anemia. CDR3s include the opening cysteine and the closing phenylalanine or tryptophan. A D gene is named only where the DNA matches it firmly. Part of the rows lack a size; the others show once, few, many or a class for expanded clones.

v_call: TRBV5-1
clone_size: many
j_call: TRBJ2-3
d_call: .
cdr3_aa: CASSFRASSTDTQYF
cdr3_nt: TGCGCCAGCAGCTTTAGGGCCTCTAGCACAGATACGCAGTATTTT

v_call: TRBV2
clone_size: .
j_call: TRBJ2-2
d_call: .
cdr3_aa: CASTATVFRGGELFF
cdr3_nt: TGTGCCAGCACCGCTACGGTATTTAGGGGCGGGGAGCTGTTTTTT

v_call: TRBV7-8
clone_size: .
j_call: TRBJ2-2
d_call: TRBD1
cdr3_aa: CASSFRTGSPGELFF
cdr3_nt: TGTGCCAGCAGCTTCAGGACAGGGAGTCCCGGGGAGCTGTTTTTT

v_call: TRBV7-6
clone_size: once
j_call: TRBJ1-6
d_call: TRBD1
cdr3_aa: CASSWGQLGGTPLHF
cdr3_nt: TGTGCCAGCAGCTGGGGACAGTTGGGCGGAACACCCCTCCACTTT

v_call: TRBV12-5
clone_size: .
j_call: TRBJ1-5
d_call: .
cdr3_aa: CASGLRGNSNQPQHF
cdr3_nt: TGTGCTAGTGGTTTGCGCGGGAATAGCAATCAGCCCCAGCATTTT

v_call: TRBV29-1
clone_size: .
j_call: TRBJ1-2
d_call: .
cdr3_aa: CSVDGDGYTF
cdr3_nt: TGCAGCGTTGACGGCGATGGCTACACCTTC

v_call: TRBV2
clone_size: once
j_call: TRBJ1-4
d_call: .
cdr3_aa: CASSLQGSGEKLFF
cdr3_nt: TGTGCCAGCAGTTTACAGGGATCGGGTGAAAAACTGTTTTTT

v_call: TRBV7-2
clone_size: many
j_call: TRBJ2-7
d_call: .
cdr3_aa: CASSSGSYYEQYF
cdr3_nt: TGTGCCAGCAGCTCGGGCAGTTACTACGAGCAGTACTTC

v_call: TRBV4-2
clone_size: many
j_call: TRBJ2-7
d_call: TRBD2
cdr3_aa: CASSPTSGDTYEQYF
cdr3_nt: TGTGCCAGCAGCCCGACTAGCGGGGACACCTACGAGCAGTACTTC

v_call: TRBV7-9
clone_size: many
j_call: TRBJ2-7
d_call: TRBD2
cdr3_aa: CASSLEGLAGSYEQYF
cdr3_nt: TGTGCCAGCAGCTTAGAAGGACTAGCGGGATCCTACGAGCAGTACTTC

v_call: TRBV29-1
clone_size: .
j_call: TRBJ1-4
d_call: .
cdr3_aa: CSVDSGRGKLFF
cdr3_nt: TGCAGCGTTGATTCTGGCAGGGGAAAACTGTTTTTT

v_call: TRBV6-4
clone_size: .
j_call: TRBJ2-5
d_call: .
cdr3_aa: CASSDSEGGQETQYF
cdr3_nt: TGTGCCAGCAGTGACTCCGAAGGGGGGCAAGAGACCCAGTACTTC

v_call: TRBV7-3
clone_size: few
j_call: TRBJ1-6
d_call: .
cdr3_aa: CASSLQGMDSPLHF
cdr3_nt: TGTGCCAGCAGCTTACAGGGGATGGATTCACCCCTCCACTTT

v_call: TRBV7-4
clone_size: .
j_call: TRBJ2-5
d_call: TRBD2
cdr3_aa: CASSLRGGRGAETQYF
cdr3_nt: TGTGCCAGCAGCTTACGTGGCGGGCGGGGGGCGGAGACCCAGTACTTC

v_call: TRBV9
clone_size: .
j_call: TRBJ2-5
d_call: .
cdr3_aa: CASSSTWGQTQYF
cdr3_nt: TGTGCCAGCAGCTCCACCTGGGGGCAGACCCAGTACTTC

v_call: TRBV25-1
clone_size: many
j_call: TRBJ1-1
d_call: .
cdr3_aa: CASSEQTDEAFF
cdr3_nt: TGTGCCAGCAGTGAACAGACAGATGAAGCTTTCTTT

v_call: TRBV20-1
clone_size: .
j_call: TRBJ2-7
d_call: .
cdr3_aa: CSARPFRGFLPSYEQYF
cdr3_nt: TGCAGTGCTAGACCATTCAGAGGTTTCCTCCCCTCCTACGAGCAGTACTTC

v_call: TRBV2
clone_size: .
j_call: TRBJ2-2
d_call: .
cdr3_aa: CALSGQNTGELFF
cdr3_nt: TGTGCCCTCTCGGGGCAGAACACCGGGGAGCTGTTTTTT

v_call: TRBV15
clone_size: few
j_call: TRBJ2-6
d_call: TRBD2
cdr3_aa: CATSSTGEGSGANVLTF
cdr3_nt: TGTGCCACCAGCAGTACCGGGGAGGGCTCTGGGGCCAACGTCCTGACTTTC

v_call: TRBV7-9
clone_size: .
j_call: TRBJ2-3
d_call: TRBD2
cdr3_aa: CASSSAGGTQYF
cdr3_nt: TGTGCCAGCAGCTCCGCGGGAGGTACGCAGTATTTT

v_call: TRBV5-6
clone_size: .
j_call: TRBJ2-4
d_call: TRBD1
cdr3_aa: CASSTGTGDNIQYF
cdr3_nt: TGTGCCAGCAGCACTGGGACAGGGGACAACATTCAGTACTTC

v_call: TRBV29-1
clone_size: .
j_call: TRBJ2-3
d_call: .
cdr3_aa: CSVTASTDTQYF
cdr3_nt: TGCAGCGTCACGGCTAGCACAGATACGCAGTATTTT

v_call: TRBV7-6
clone_size: many
j_call: TRBJ1-3
d_call: .
cdr3_aa: CASSLEGARSGNTIYF
cdr3_nt: TGTGCCAGCAGCTTAGAAGGGGCCCGCTCTGGAAACACCATATATTTT

v_call: TRBV25-1
clone_size: .
j_call: TRBJ1-1
d_call: TRBD1
cdr3_aa: CATSDRGYTEAFF
cdr3_nt: TGTGCCACCTCGGACAGGGGCTACACTGAAGCTTTCTTT

v_call: TRBV30
clone_size: .
j_call: TRBJ1-5
d_call: TRBD1
cdr3_aa: CAWSDTDREGNQPQHF
cdr3_nt: TGTGCCTGGAGCGATACGGACAGGGAGGGCAATCAGCCCCAGCATTTT

v_call: TRBV5-1
clone_size: many
j_call: TRBJ2-3
d_call: .
cdr3_aa: CASSRTDTQYF
cdr3_nt: TGCGCCAGCAGCCGTACAGATACGCAGTATTTT

v_call: TRBV2
clone_size: .
j_call: TRBJ1-4
d_call: .
cdr3_aa: CASSDRWDGDEKLFF
cdr3_nt: TGTGCCAGCAGTGATAGATGGGACGGGGATGAAAAACTGTTTTTT

v_call: TRBV6-2/TRBV6-3
clone_size: few
j_call: TRBJ2-3
d_call: .
cdr3_aa: CASSYSPSVFTDTQYF
cdr3_nt: TGTGCCAGCAGTTACTCGCCTAGCGTTTTCACAGATACGCAGTATTTT

v_call: TRBV7-8
clone_size: .
j_call: TRBJ1-6
d_call: .
cdr3_aa: CASSLGRENSPLHF
cdr3_nt: TGTGCCAGCAGCTTAGGCAGGGAAAATTCACCCCTCCACTTT

v_call: TRBV2
clone_size: .
j_call: TRBJ2-7
d_call: .
cdr3_aa: CASSRGRGPTYEQYF
cdr3_nt: TGTGCCAGCTCTCGAGGCAGGGGACCGACCTACGAGCAGTACTTC

v_call: TRBV25-1
clone_size: few
j_call: TRBJ2-7
d_call: TRBD1
cdr3_aa: CASTGTGAGEQYF
cdr3_nt: TGTGCCAGCACCGGGACAGGGGCTGGAGAGCAGTACTTC

v_call: TRBV29-1
clone_size: medium-sized
j_call: TRBJ1-2
d_call: .
cdr3_aa: CSVESAGDYGYTF
cdr3_nt: TGCAGCGTTGAATCGGCAGGGGACTATGGCTACACCTTC

v_call: TRBV19
clone_size: .
j_call: TRBJ2-1
d_call: TRBD1
cdr3_aa: CASSIGDSSYNEQFF
cdr3_nt: TGTGCCAGTAGTATAGGGGACAGCTCCTACAATGAGCAGTTCTTC

v_call: TRBV5-6
clone_size: many
j_call: TRBJ1-2
d_call: TRBD1
cdr3_aa: CASTGQEYYGYTF
cdr3_nt: TGTGCCAGCACCGGACAGGAGTACTATGGCTACACCTTC

v_call: TRBV9
clone_size: .
j_call: TRBJ2-3
d_call: TRBD2
cdr3_aa: CASSVEPAGGRTDTQYF
cdr3_nt: TGTGCCAGCAGCGTAGAACCAGCGGGAGGGCGCACAGATACGCAGTATTTT

v_call: TRBV5-1
clone_size: many
j_call: TRBJ2-5
d_call: .
cdr3_aa: CASSLDPIETQYF
cdr3_nt: TGCGCCAGCAGCTTGGACCCAATAGAGACCCAGTACTTC

v_call: TRBV4-1
clone_size: few
j_call: TRBJ1-2
d_call: .
cdr3_aa: CASSQEGVGMDGYTF
cdr3_nt: TGCGCCAGCAGCCAAGAGGGTGTAGGGATGGATGGCTACACCTTC

v_call: TRBV19
clone_size: .
j_call: TRBJ2-5
d_call: .
cdr3_aa: CASSIDLEGQETQYF
cdr3_nt: TGTGCCAGTAGTATAGATTTGGAAGGGCAAGAGACCCAGTACTTC

v_call: TRBV4-3
clone_size: many
j_call: TRBJ1-2
d_call: TRBD1
cdr3_aa: CASSQRQGGNYGYTF
cdr3_nt: TGCGCCAGCAGCCAAAGACAGGGTGGTAACTATGGCTACACCTTC

v_call: TRBV19
clone_size: many
j_call: TRBJ1-1
d_call: .
cdr3_aa: CASSFSLGTEGLAEAFF
cdr3_nt: TGTGCCAGTAGTTTCTCCCTCGGGACTGAAGGGTTGGCTGAAGCTTTCTTT

v_call: TRBV25-1
clone_size: .
j_call: TRBJ2-7
d_call: TRBD1
cdr3_aa: CASSGQGTPYEQYF
cdr3_nt: TGTGCCAGCAGTGGACAGGGGACGCCTTACGAGCAGTACTTC

v_call: TRBV9
clone_size: many
j_call: TRBJ2-3
d_call: .
cdr3_aa: CASSVGDTNTDTQYF
cdr3_nt: TGTGCCAGCAGCGTAGGGGACACCAACACAGATACGCAGTATTTT

v_call: TRBV25-1
clone_size: many
j_call: TRBJ2-7
d_call: .
cdr3_aa: CASRDGYYEQYF
cdr3_nt: TGTGCCAGCAGGGACGGATACTACGAGCAGTACTTC

v_call: TRBV7-9
clone_size: .
j_call: TRBJ1-4
d_call: .
cdr3_aa: CAGADRLGKLFF
cdr3_nt: TGTGCCGGCGCTGACCGATTGGGAAAACTGTTTTTT

v_call: TRBV7-3
clone_size: .
j_call: TRBJ1-6
d_call: .
cdr3_aa: CASSFLRQTASNSPLHF
cdr3_nt: TGTGCCAGCAGCTTTTTGAGGCAGACAGCTTCTAATTCACCCCTCCACTTT

v_call: TRBV19
clone_size: .
j_call: TRBJ1-2
d_call: .
cdr3_aa: CASIGNYGYTF
cdr3_nt: TGTGCCAGTATTGGGAACTATGGCTACACCTTC

v_call: TRBV20-1
clone_size: .
j_call: TRBJ1-4
d_call: TRBD1
cdr3_aa: CSARDWDRGGEKLFF
cdr3_nt: TGCAGTGCTAGAGACTGGGACAGGGGGGGCGAAAAACTGTTTTTT

v_call: TRBV11-1
clone_size: few
j_call: TRBJ2-7
d_call: .
cdr3_aa: CASSFGRDSYEQYF
cdr3_nt: TGTGCCAGCAGCTTTGGGCGGGACTCCTACGAGCAGTACTTC

v_call: TRBV2
clone_size: once
j_call: TRBJ2-2
d_call: TRBD1
cdr3_aa: CANSPDRVSTGELFF
cdr3_nt: TGTGCCAACAGTCCAGACAGGGTGAGCACCGGGGAGCTGTTTTTT

v_call: TRBV30
clone_size: .
j_call: TRBJ2-7
d_call: TRBD1
cdr3_aa: CAWSSVGQGVKCEQYF
cdr3_nt: TGTGCCTGGAGTTCCGTGGGTCAGGGGGTCAAATGCGAGCAGTACTTC

v_call: TRBV29-1
clone_size: .
j_call: TRBJ2-7
d_call: TRBD2
cdr3_aa: CSVSGRGGFSYEQYF
cdr3_nt: TGCAGCGTATCCGGGAGGGGGGGTTTCTCCTACGAGCAGTACTTC

v_call: TRBV29-1
clone_size: .
j_call: TRBJ1-1
d_call: .
cdr3_aa: CSVLGNTEAFF
cdr3_nt: TGCAGCGTCCTCGGGAACACTGAAGCTTTCTTT

v_call: TRBV24-1
clone_size: many
j_call: TRBJ2-5
d_call: .
cdr3_aa: CATSDFTRDQETQYF
cdr3_nt: TGTGCCACCAGTGATTTTACCAGGGACCAAGAGACCCAGTACTTC

v_call: TRBV27
clone_size: .
j_call: TRBJ1-2
d_call: TRBD1
cdr3_aa: CASSHRGANYGYTF
cdr3_nt: TGTGCCAGCAGCCACAGGGGAGCTAACTATGGCTACACCTTC